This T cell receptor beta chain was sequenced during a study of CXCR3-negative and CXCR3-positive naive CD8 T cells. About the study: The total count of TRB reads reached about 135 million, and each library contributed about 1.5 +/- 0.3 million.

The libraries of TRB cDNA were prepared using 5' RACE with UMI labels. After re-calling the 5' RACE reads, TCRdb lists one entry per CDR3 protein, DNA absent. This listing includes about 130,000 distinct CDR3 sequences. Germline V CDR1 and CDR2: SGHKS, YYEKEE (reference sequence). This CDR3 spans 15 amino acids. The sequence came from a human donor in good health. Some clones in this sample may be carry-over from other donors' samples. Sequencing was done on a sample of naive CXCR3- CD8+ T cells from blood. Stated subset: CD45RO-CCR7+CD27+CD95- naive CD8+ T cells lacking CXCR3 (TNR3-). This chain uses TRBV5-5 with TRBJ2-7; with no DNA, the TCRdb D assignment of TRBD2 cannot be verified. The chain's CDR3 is CASSSPIAGDYEQYF.